This T cell receptor beta chain derives from a study of technical replicates of blood from several donors. Sequencing was performed with immunoSEQ multiplex PCR; in TCRdb, only in-frame clones are kept and a portion is missing. The table includes tens of thousands of clones, more than 90% detected once. The V segment lost 6 bases and the J segment 3 bases; nucleotides outside the gene matches: 14. Germline CDR1 and CDR2: SQVTM and ANQGSEA. CDR3 length: 15 amino acids. The chain employs TRBV29-1 and TRBJ2-7; TRBD2 matches at 7 bases. This TCR was recovered from a human donor in good health. Some clones in this sample may be carry-over from other donors' samples. Sequences were obtained from PBMCs. CDR3 bases: TGCAGCGTGGAGACCGGGACCTCGGGAGGCTACGAGCAGTACTTC. Translation gives CSVETGTSGGYEQYF.